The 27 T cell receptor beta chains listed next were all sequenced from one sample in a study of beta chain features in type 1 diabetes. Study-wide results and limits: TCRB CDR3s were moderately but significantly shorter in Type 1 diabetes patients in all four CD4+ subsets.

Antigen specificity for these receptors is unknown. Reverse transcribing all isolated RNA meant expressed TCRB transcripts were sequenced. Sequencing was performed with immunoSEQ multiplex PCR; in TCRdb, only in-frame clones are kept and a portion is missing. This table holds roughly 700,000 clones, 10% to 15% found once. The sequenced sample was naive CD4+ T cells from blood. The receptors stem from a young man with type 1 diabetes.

The CDR3 here is CASSPGGTGIYNEQFF. Here the CDR3 DNA reads TGTGCCAGCAGCCCAGGCGGGACAGGGATCTACAATGAGCAGTTCTTC. V and J are TRBV5-6 and TRBJ2-1, with 9 bases lining up with TRBD1. This CDR3 has 16 residues. Germline CDR1 and CDR2: SGHDT and YYEEEE. Germline trimming cut 4 bases from V and 3 bases from J; bases unmatched to any gene: 8.

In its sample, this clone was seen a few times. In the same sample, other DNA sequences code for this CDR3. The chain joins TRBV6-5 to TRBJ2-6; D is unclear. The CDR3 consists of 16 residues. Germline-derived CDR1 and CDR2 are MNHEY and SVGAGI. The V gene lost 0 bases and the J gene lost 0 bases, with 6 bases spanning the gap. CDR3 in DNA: TGTGCCAGCAGTTACTCGGTAAACTCTGGGGCCAACGTCCTGACTTTC. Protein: CASSYSVNSGANVLTF.

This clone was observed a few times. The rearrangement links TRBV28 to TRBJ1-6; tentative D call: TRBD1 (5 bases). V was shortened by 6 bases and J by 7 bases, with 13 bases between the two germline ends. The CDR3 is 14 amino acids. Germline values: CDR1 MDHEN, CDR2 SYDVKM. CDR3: CASSLGAGNSPLHF. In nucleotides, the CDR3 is TGTGCCAGCAGCCTAGGGGCGGGGAATTCACCCCTCCACTTT.

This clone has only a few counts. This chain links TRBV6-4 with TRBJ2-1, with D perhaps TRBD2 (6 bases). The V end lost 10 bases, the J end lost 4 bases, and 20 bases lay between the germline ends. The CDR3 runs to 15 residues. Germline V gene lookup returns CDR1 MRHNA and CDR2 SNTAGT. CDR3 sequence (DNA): TGTGCCACATCCCCCCAAGCGGGCCTGTACAATGAGCAGTTCTTC. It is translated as CATSPQAGLYNEQFF.

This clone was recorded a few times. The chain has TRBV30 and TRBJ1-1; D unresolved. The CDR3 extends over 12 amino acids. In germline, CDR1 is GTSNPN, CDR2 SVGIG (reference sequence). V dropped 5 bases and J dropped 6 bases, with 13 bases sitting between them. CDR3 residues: CAWQWGVAEAFF. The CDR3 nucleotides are TGTGCCTGGCAGTGGGGTGTAGCTGAAGCTTTCTTT.

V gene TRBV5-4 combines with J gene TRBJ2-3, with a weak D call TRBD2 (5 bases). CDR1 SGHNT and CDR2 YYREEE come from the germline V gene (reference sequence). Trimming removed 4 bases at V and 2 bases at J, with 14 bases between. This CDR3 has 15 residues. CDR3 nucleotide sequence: TGTGCCAGCAGCCCCGGTGGCGGGTTCACAGATACGCAGTATTTT. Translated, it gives CASSPGGGFTDTQYF.

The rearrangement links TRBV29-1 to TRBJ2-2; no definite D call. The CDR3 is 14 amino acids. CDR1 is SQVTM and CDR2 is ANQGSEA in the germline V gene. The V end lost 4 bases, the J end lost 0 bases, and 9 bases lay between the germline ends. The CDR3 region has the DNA TGCAGCGTTGTTGGGCCGACGAACACCGGGGAGCTGTTTTTT. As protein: CSVVGPTNTGELFF.

The CDR3 is CASSYSGTQYF. The CDR3 coding sequence is TGTGCCAGCAGCTACAGCGGAACGCAGTATTTT. The chain recombines TRBV5-6 with TRBJ2-3, with D maybe TRBD2 (5 bases). The CDR3 runs to 11 residues. Trimming cost V 3 bases and J 9 bases, with 8 bases left between them. The germline V gene has CDR1 SGHDT and CDR2 YYEEEE.

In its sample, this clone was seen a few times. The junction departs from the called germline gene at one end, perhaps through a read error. The CDR3 DNA reads as TGTGCCAGCAGCTTAGGGAGGAGGGACAGGGCTCTTTTT. It codes for CASSLGRRDRALF. The chain recombines TRBV13 with TRBJ1-6; 9 bases line up with TRBD1. Looked up from germline, CDR1 is PRHDT and CDR2 is FYEKMQ (reference sequence). The CDR3 consists of 13 residues.

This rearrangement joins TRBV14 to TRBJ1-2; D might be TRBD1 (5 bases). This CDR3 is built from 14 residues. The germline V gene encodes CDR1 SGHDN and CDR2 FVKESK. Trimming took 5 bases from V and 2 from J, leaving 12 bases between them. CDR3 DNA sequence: TGTGCCAGCAGCTCCCGCCAGGGCAACTATGGCTACACCTTC. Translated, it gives CASSSRQGNYGYTF. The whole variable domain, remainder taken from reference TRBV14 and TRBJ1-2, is EAGVTQFPSHSVIEKGQTVTLRCDPISGHDNLYWYRRVMGKEIKFLLHFVKESKQDESGMPNNRFLAERTGGTYSTLKVQPAELEDSGVYFCASSSRQGNYGYTFGSGTRLTVV.

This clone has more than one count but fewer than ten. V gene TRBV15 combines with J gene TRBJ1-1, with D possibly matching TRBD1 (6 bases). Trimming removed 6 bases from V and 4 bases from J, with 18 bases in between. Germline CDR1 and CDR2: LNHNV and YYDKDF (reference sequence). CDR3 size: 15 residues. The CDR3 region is CATRGALPPGTEAFF. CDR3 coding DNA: TGTGCCACCAGGGGGGCCTTGCCACCGGGCACTGAAGCTTTCTTT. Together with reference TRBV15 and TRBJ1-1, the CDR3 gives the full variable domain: DAMVIQNPRYQVTQFGKPVTLSCSQTLNHNVMYWYQQKSSQAPKLLFHYYDKDFNNEADTPDNFQSRRPNTSFCFLDIRSPGLGDTAMYLCATRGALPPGTEAFFGQGTRLTVV.

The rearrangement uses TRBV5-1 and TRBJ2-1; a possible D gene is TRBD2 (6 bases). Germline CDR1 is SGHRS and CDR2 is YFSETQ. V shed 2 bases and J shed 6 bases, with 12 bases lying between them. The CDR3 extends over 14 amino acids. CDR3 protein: CASSLGRETNEQFF. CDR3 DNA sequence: TGCGCCAGCAGCTTAGGACGGGAGACCAATGAGCAGTTCTTC.

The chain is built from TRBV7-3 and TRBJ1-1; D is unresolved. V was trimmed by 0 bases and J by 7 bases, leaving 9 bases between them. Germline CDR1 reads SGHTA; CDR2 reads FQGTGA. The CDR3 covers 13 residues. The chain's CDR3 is CASSLTYSFEAFF. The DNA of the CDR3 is TGTGCCAGCAGCTTAACGTACAGCTTTGAAGCTTTCTTT.

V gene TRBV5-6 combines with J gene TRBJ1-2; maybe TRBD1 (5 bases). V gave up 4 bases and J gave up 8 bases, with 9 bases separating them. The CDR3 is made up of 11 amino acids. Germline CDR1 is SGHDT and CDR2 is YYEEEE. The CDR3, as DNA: TGTGCCAGCAGCCCCGGGACGGGCTACACCTTC. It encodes CASSPGTGYTF.

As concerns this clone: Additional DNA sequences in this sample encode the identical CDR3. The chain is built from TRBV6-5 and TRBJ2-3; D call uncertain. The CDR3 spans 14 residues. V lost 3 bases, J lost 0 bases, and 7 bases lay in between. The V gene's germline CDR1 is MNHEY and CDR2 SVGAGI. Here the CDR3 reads CASSYSPSTDTQYF. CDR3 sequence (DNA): TGTGCCAGCAGTTATTCTCCCAGCACAGATACGCAGTATTTT.

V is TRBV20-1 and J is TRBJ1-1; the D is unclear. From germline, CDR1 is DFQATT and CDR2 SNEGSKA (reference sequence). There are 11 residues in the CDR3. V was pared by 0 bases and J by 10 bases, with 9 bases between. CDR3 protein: CSARDFPGAFF. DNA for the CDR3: TGCAGTGCTAGAGATTTCCCCGGAGCTTTCTTT.

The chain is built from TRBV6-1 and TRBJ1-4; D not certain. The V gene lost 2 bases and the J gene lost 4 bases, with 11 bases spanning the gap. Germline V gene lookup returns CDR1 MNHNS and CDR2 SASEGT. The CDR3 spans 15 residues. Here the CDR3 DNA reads TGTGCCAGCAGTGAAACTACTGGGAGTAATGAAAAACTGTTTTTT. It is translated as CASSETTGSNEKLFF.

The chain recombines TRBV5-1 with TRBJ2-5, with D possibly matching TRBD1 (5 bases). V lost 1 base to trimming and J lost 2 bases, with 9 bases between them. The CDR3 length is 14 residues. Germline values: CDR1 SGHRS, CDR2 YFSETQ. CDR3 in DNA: TGCGCCAGCAGCTTGTCAACAGGTCAAGAGACCCAGTACTTC. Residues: CASSLSTGQETQYF.

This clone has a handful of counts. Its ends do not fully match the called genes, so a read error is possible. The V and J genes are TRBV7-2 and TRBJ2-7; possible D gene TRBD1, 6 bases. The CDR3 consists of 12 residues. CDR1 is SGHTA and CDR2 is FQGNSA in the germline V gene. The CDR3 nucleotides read TGTGCCAGCAGCTTAGCGCTGGGGGCTGCGAACTTC. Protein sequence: CASSLALGAANF.

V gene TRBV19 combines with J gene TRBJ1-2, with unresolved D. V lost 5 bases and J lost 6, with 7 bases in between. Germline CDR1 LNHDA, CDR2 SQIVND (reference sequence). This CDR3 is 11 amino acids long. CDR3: CASSYLDGYTF. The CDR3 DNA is TGTGCCAGTAGTTATCTTGATGGCTACACCTTC.

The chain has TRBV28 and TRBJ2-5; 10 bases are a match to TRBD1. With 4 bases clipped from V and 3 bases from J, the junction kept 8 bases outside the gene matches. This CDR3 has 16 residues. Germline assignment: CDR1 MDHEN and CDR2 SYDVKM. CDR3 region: CASSSRGQGREETQYF. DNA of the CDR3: TGTGCCAGCAGTTCCAGGGGACAGGGGAGAGAAGAGACCCAGTACTTC.

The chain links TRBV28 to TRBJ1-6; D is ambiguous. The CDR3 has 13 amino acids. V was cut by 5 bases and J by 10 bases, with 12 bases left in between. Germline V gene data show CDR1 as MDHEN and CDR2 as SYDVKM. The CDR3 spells CASSPLDRSPLHF. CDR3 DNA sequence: TGTGCCAGCAGTCCTCTAGACCGGTCACCCCTCCACTTT.

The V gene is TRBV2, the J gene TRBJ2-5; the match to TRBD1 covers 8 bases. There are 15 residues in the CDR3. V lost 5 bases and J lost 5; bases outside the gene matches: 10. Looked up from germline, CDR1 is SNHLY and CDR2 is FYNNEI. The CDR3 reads CASSYPPGGGETQYF. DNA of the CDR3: TGTGCCAGCAGTTACCCTCCAGGGGGCGGGGAGACCCAGTACTTC.

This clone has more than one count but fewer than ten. The CDR3 nucleotides read TGTGCCAGCAGCTTGGACAGCGGGAAGTCTGAAGCTTTCTTT. Its translation: CASSLDSGKSEAFF. V is TRBV7-9 and J is TRBJ1-1; TRBD1 is a possible D gene (6 bases). The CDR3 totals 14 residues. V shed 3 bases and J shed 6 bases, with 14 bases lying between them. Germline V CDR1 and CDR2: SEHNR, FQNEAQ (reference sequence).

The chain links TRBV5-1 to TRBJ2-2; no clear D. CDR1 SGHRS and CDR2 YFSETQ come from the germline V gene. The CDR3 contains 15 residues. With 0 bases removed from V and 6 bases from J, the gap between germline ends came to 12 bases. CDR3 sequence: CASSLAGPRAGELFF. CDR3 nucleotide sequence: TGCGCCAGCAGCTTGGCTGGACCACGGGCCGGGGAGCTGTTTTTT.

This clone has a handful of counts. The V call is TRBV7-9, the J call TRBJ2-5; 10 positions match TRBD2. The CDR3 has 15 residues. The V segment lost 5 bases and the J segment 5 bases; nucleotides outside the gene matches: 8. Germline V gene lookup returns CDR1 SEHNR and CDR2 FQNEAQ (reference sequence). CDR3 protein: CASSPNSGGPETQYF. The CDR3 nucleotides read TGTGCCAGCAGCCCCAATAGCGGGGGGCCGGAGACCCAGTACTTC.

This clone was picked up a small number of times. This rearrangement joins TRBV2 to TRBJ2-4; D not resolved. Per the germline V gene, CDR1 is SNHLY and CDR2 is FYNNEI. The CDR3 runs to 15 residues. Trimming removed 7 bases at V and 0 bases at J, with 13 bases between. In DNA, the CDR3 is TGTGCCAGCAACCTGAGGTCCCTAGCCAAAAACATTCAGTACTTC. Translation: CASNLRSLAKNIQYF.